The clone carrying this TCR beta chain occurred a few times. The CDR3 has 15 amino acids. The data originate from a study of tumor-infiltrating lymphocytes in localized non-small cell lung cancer. Method: immunoSEQ multiplex PCR; TCRdb's copy keeps in-frame clones and lacks some. The sample holds roughly 7,000 clones, roughly 70% seen once. Sequencing used lung tumor tissue. The gene calls are TRBV21-1 and TRBJ1-5. TRBV21-1 is a known pseudogene. This sequence was found in a human donor with non-small cell lung cancer. The CDR3 protein is CASSVESVSNQPQHF. In DNA form, the CDR3 reads TGTGCCAGCTCCGTCGAGAGCGTCAGCAATCAGCCCCAGCATTTT.